The 26 T cell receptor beta chains reported below all come from one sample, sequenced in a study of blood T cells in healthy people across ages (dated by TCRdb to about 2015). Library generation was performed with 5' RACE. The sequencer listed for this sample is Illumina HiSeq 2500. A second about 7 to 12 cycle PCR used a sample-barcoded 5' primer and a J-beta primer mix. The raw public reads went through TCRdb reprocessing: fastp at Q25, MiXCR clone calling, in-frame beta chains kept. A single entry per CDR3 protein holds the most common genes and DNA from its merged rows. Recorded for this sample are fewer than 800,000 distinct CDR3 sequences; around 25% of them occurred a single time. The top ten clonotypes cover 9.4% of the sample. These sequences were also reported in another study, on T cells of mothers and their children.

The sample comprised blood. The source of these receptors is a boy aged 10-17 years in good health.

This chain joins TRBV5-6 and TRBJ2-2; 9 bases are shared with TRBD1. Trimming took 0 bases from V and 2 from J; bases not matched to a gene: 5. In germline, CDR1 is SGHDT, CDR2 YYEEEE. This CDR3 contains 17 residues. This CDR3 reads CASSLAPGQGNTGELFF. The CDR3 nucleotides read TGTGCCAGCAGCTTGGCCCCGGGACAGGGCAACACCGGGGAGCTGTTTTTT.

CDR3 in amino acids: CASSDYGELFF. The CDR3 bases are TGTGCCAGCAGCGATTACGGGGAGCTGTTTTTT. V is TRBV11-2 and J is TRBJ2-2; D gene unclear. With 5 bases removed from V and 7 bases from J, the gap between germline ends came to 5 bases. There are 11 residues in the CDR3. Germline CDR1 reads SGHAT; CDR2 reads FQNNGV.

CDR3 sequence (DNA): TGTGCCAGCAGCCCCCGGGGAGACAGTCTTTATCGGGACGAGCAGTACTTC. Translated: CASSPRGDSLYRDEQYF. The genes are TRBV12-3 or TRBV12-4 and TRBJ2-7; D tentatively fits TRBD1 or TRBD2 (5 bases each). The V gene lost 6 bases and the J gene lost 5 bases, with 26 bases spanning the gap. This CDR3 has 17 residues.

The genes are TRBV6-5 and TRBJ2-1; 10 positions match TRBD2. Germline-derived CDR1 and CDR2 are MNHEY and SVGAGI. Trimming cost V 5 bases and J 4 bases; bases outside gene matches: 5. CDR3 length: 15 amino acids. The CDR3 is CASSPSAGGYNEQFF. CDR3 sequence (DNA): TGTGCCAGCAGTCCCTCAGCGGGGGGGTACAATGAGCAGTTCTTC.

The CDR3 region has the DNA TGTGCCAGCAGTTCGGGGACAGAGTCAGCAGGGCGTGAAAAACTGTTTTTT. Protein: CASSSGTESAGREKLFF. This sequence joins TRBV6-5 and TRBJ1-4; 7 nucleotides align to TRBD1. V was pared by 4 bases and J by 7 bases, with 15 bases of the junction left unmatched. The CDR3 runs to 17 residues. Germline V gene data show CDR1 as MNHEY and CDR2 as SVGAGI.

V usage is TRBV29-1 and J usage is TRBJ1-1, with D maybe TRBD1 (6 bases). Germline CDR1 is SQVTM and CDR2 is ANQGSEA. CDR3 length: 13 residues. With 4 bases removed from V and 1 base from J, the gap between germline ends came to 10 bases. CDR3 sequence: CSVVNRANTEAFF. The CDR3 nucleotides read TGCAGCGTTGTTAACAGGGCGAACACTGAAGCTTTCTTT.

V and J are TRBV20-1 and TRBJ1-1; 11 nucleotides line up with TRBD1. The CDR3 has 14 residues. J was trimmed by 6 bases and V by 6 bases; bases with no gene match: 9. CDR1 and CDR2 (germline): DFQATT, SNEGSKA (reference sequence). The CDR3 DNA reads as TGCAGTGCCTTCGGACAGGGGGCAAGGTCTGAAGCTTTCTTT. Its translation is CSAFGQGARSEAFF.

This chain uses TRBV6-6 with TRBJ2-7; D possibly uses TRBD1 or TRBD2 (5 bases each). Germline V gene data show CDR1 as MNHNY and CDR2 as SVGAGI (reference sequence). V gave up 0 bases and J gave up 3 bases, with 12 bases separating them. This CDR3 comprises 15 residues. The CDR3 region is CASSYSTVRDYEQYF. The CDR3 nucleotides are TGTGCCAGCAGTTACTCGACAGTGAGGGACTACGAGCAGTACTTC.

This clonotype came up a few times. V gene TRBV12-3 or TRBV12-4 combines with J gene TRBJ2-5, with TRBD2 matching over 11 bases. The J call is doubtful: the DNA matches TRBJ2-1 better. CDR3 size: 13 residues. CDR3 bases: TGTGCCAGCAGTCCGGGGACTAGCGGTGAGCAGTTCTTC. Encoded protein: CASSPGTSGEQFF.

The rearrangement joins TRBV20-1 to TRBJ1-1, with D unclear. The germline V gene has CDR1 DFQATT and CDR2 SNEGSKA (reference sequence). V was trimmed by 6 bases and J by 5 bases, leaving 16 bases between them. This CDR3 is 13 amino acids long. Written as DNA, the CDR3 is TGCAGTGCGACCCAGCGGTATCGTACTGAAGCTTTCTTT. It yields the protein CSATQRYRTEAFF.

V gene TRBV9 combines with J gene TRBJ2-7, with 7 bases that match TRBD2. Germline values: CDR1 SGDLS, CDR2 YYNGEE. The trim removed 4 bases at V and 7 bases at J, leaving 11 bases unmatched. This CDR3 comprises 14 residues. CDR3: CASSPYRLAHEQYF. In nucleotides, the CDR3 is TGTGCCAGCAGCCCTTATAGACTAGCTCATGAGCAGTACTTC.

The rearrangement uses TRBV20-1 and TRBJ2-1, with 8 bases aligning to TRBD2. The CDR3 has 16 amino acids. V was pared by 0 bases and J by 6 bases, with 10 bases of the junction left unmatched. Germline-derived CDR1 and CDR2 are DFQATT and SNEGSKA (reference sequence). The CDR3 sequence is CSARDLAGGAFNEQFF. CDR3 sequence (DNA): TGCAGTGCTAGAGATCTGGCCGGGGGGGCCTTCAATGAGCAGTTCTTC.

The chain couples TRBV4-1 to TRBJ2-5, with 8 bases fitting TRBD2. The DNA matches TRBJ2-1 better at its end, which makes the J call doubtful. Germline V gene data show CDR1 as MGHRA and CDR2 as YSYEKL. This CDR3 is 16 amino acids long. The CDR3 protein is CASSPLGGGVGNEQFF. CDR3 DNA: TGCGCCAGCAGCCCCCTCGGGGGGGGCGTCGGAAATGAGCAGTTCTTC.

The chain combines TRBV4-3 with TRBJ1-4; unclear D gene. V shed 5 bases and J shed 6 bases, with 13 bases lying between them. The germline CDR1 and CDR2 sequences are LGHNA and YSLEER. CDR3 length equals 14 residues. The CDR3 region is CASSLTVSHEKLFF. Here the CDR3 DNA reads TGCGCCAGCAGCTTGACGGTTTCACATGAAAAACTGTTTTTT.

V gene TRBV13 combines with J gene TRBJ2-1; D unresolved. Germline V lookup: CDR1 PRHDT, CDR2 FYEKMQ (reference sequence). Trimming removed 4 bases from V and 0 bases from J, with 19 bases in between. This CDR3 comprises 18 residues. The CDR3 coding sequence is TGTGCCAGCAGCTCTAGGTGGGATGGGTTCGTCTCCTACAATGAGCAGTTCTTC. Translated: CASSSRWDGFVSYNEQFF.

The chain has TRBV15 and TRBJ1-5; D uncertain. The CDR3 has 13 residues. Germline CDR1 is LNHNV and CDR2 is YYDKDF (reference sequence). The V end was cut by 0 bases, the J end by 7 bases, with 7 bases between. CDR3 sequence (DNA): TGTGCCACCAGCAGAGAGGGTGGCCAGCCCCAGCATTTT. As protein: CATSREGGQPQHF.

This clonotype was found a few times. The V and J genes are TRBV12-3 or TRBV12-4 and TRBJ1-4; D gene ambiguous. The CDR3 is 12 residues long. V dropped 6 bases and J dropped 4 bases, with 6 bases sitting between them. The CDR3: CASRDDNEKLFF. DNA of the CDR3: TGTGCCAGCAGGGACGATAATGAAAAACTGTTTTTT.

This clonotype was observed a handful of times. The DNA for the CDR3 is TGCAGCGTCGATCGCGGGAGGGACACAGATACGCAGTATTTT. It translates to CSVDRGRDTDTQYF. The chain combines TRBV29-1 with TRBJ2-3; TRBD2 matches at 9 bases. The CDR3 loop spans 14 amino acids. Germline lookup yields CDR1 SQVTM and CDR2 ANQGSEA. J lost 2 bases, V lost 6 bases, and 6 bases had no gene match.

The sample holds a few counts of this clonotype. The chain joins TRBV29-1 to TRBJ2-1; TRBD1 agrees at 7 bases. The CDR3 totals 13 residues. The junction had 6 bases not matched to a gene; V was cut back by 6 bases and J by 4 bases. CDR1 SQVTM and CDR2 ANQGSEA come from the germline V gene. This CDR3 is CSVAPTGYNEQFF. The CDR3 nucleotides read TGCAGCGTGGCCCCGACAGGGTACAATGAGCAGTTCTTC.

The chain links TRBV7-8 to TRBJ2-6; TRBD1 might be the D (6 bases). V lost 6 bases, J lost 1 base, and 22 bases lay in between. Germline CDR1 reads SGHVS; CDR2 reads FQNEAQ. The CDR3 runs 19 residues. CDR3 DNA: TGTGCCAGCAGTTTAAACACCGGGACAATAGAATCTGGGGCCAACGTCCTGACTTTC. It specifies CASSLNTGTIESGANVLTF.

The chain links TRBV11-2 to TRBJ2-1; 9 bases match TRBD1. The DNA end favors TRBJ2-5, so the J call may be wrong. Germline loops: CDR1 SGHAT, CDR2 FQNNGV. The CDR3 has 15 amino acids. CDR3 protein: CASSLGQGQGGTQYF. CDR3 nucleotide sequence: TGTGCCAGCAGCTTAGGCCAGGGACAGGGAGGGACCCAGTACTTC.

V and J are TRBV12-3 or TRBV12-4 and TRBJ2-7; no clear D gene. The CDR3 contains 15 residues. Deletions cut 5 bases from V and 4 bases from J, with 18 bases between. CDR3 sequence reads: CASSQDGLKGYEQYF. The DNA of the CDR3 is TGTGCCAGCAGTCAGGACGGCCTCAAGGGTTACGAGCAGTACTTC.

V is TRBV13 and J is TRBJ2-5, with D maybe TRBD1 (5 bases). The end of the DNA aligns better with TRBJ2-7, so the J call may be wrong. Germline values: CDR1 PRHDT, CDR2 FYEKMQ (reference sequence). CDR3 length equals 12 residues. The CDR3 nucleotides are TGTGCCAGCAGCTCCAGGGTATACGAGCAGTACTTC. Translating gives CASSSRVYEQYF.

The chain uses TRBV6-5 and TRBJ2-2; 9 bases line up with TRBD1. The CDR3 consists of 14 residues. Germline V gene lookup returns CDR1 MNHEY and CDR2 SVGAGI. The V and J ends lost 5 bases and 4 bases, in that order; junction bases with no gene match: 2. The CDR3 DNA follows: TGTGCCAGCAGTGGGACAGGGTTCACCGGGGAGCTGTTTTTT. Translated: CASSGTGFTGELFF.

This chain uses TRBV7-9 with TRBJ1-4, with D tentatively TRBD1 (5 bases). V shed 6 bases and J shed 8 bases, with 28 bases lying between them. CDR1 is SEHNR, CDR2 FQNEAQ, per germline (reference sequence). The CDR3 contains 18 residues. The CDR3 sequence is CASSPNLGRPRAPEKLFF. In nucleotides, the CDR3 is TGTGCCAGCAGTCCAAACCTCGGAAGGCCCAGGGCTCCCGAAAAACTGTTTTTT.

CDR3 loop: CASSSPLAEKDTQYF. The CDR3, as DNA: TGCGCCAGCAGCTCCCCTTTGGCGGAAAAAGATACGCAGTATTTT. This rearrangement joins TRBV5-1 to TRBJ2-3; D uncertain. Between the trimmed V and J ends, which lost 3 bases and 5 bases, there was a span of 16 bases. The CDR3 runs to 15 residues. Germline V gene lookup returns CDR1 SGHRS and CDR2 YFSETQ.